This T cell receptor beta chain was found in a study of T cells in localized non-small cell lung cancer. The protocol was immunoSEQ multiplex PCR, while the TCRdb copy is restricted to in-frame clones and leaves out a portion. This sample has tens of thousands of clones, with about 90% found just once. The study, taken as a whole, reports: Of the tissues analyzed, uninvolved adjacent lung showed maximal T cell clonality, greater than tumor. In adjacent lung appeared a median about 58 of the top 100 tumor clones.

To note about this clone: Its target is unknown.

The CDR3 extends over 15 amino acids. The V gene's germline CDR1 is SGHTS and CDR2 YDEGEE. V gave up 0 bases and J gave up 0 bases, with 7 bases separating them. The gene calls are TRBV5-8 and TRBJ2-1, with D unclear. The sequence derives from a male donor aged 60 or over with stage I squamous cell lung carcinoma. Sequences were derived from peripheral blood, sampled before any cancer treatment. CDR3 protein: CASSLATSSYNEQFF. CDR3 DNA sequence: TGTGCCAGCAGCTTGGCCACGAGCTCCTACAATGAGCAGTTCTTC.